A single sample gave rise to the 18 T cell receptor beta chains below, sequenced in a study of radiation and T cells in renal cell carcinoma. Produced via immunoSEQ multiplex PCR; TCRdb's table is partial and in-frame only. The top ten clones hold roughly 30% of a sample with about 34,000 clones, over 70% of them seen once. Time point of the sample: blood 4 weeks post-SBRT, at nephrectomy. Documented treatment: 15 Gy SBRT to primary tumor, nephrectomy 4 weeks later. Here the sequenced sample was blood, taken from a patient whose treatment included radiotherapy and nephrectomy. The source of these receptors is a man aged 60-69 years with renal cell carcinoma.

The V and J genes are TRBV7-2 and TRBJ2-7; tentatively, D is TRBD2 (6 bases). Trimming stripped 3 bases from V and 3 bases from J, with 12 bases between. CDR3 length: 14 amino acids. CDR1 and CDR2 (germline): SGHTA, FQGNSA. The CDR3 here is CASSFRSGNYEQYF. For the CDR3, the DNA is TGTGCCAGCAGCTTTCGTAGCGGTAACTACGAGCAGTACTTC. Based on the CDR3 plus reference TRBV7-2 and TRBJ2-7, the full variable domain is GAGVSQSPSNKVTEKGKDVELRCDPISGHTALYWYRQSLGQGLEFLIYFQGNSAPDKSGLPSDRFSAERTGGSVSTLTIQRTQQEDSAVYLCASSFRSGNYEQYFGPGTRLTVT.

CDR3 region: CASSLTSGTGGTSYEQYF. CDR3 bases: TGTGCCAGTAGCCTAACGTCCGGGACAGGGGGCACCTCCTACGAGCAGTACTTC. The rearrangement uses TRBV19 and TRBJ2-7, with TRBD1 matching over 12 bases. Germline values: CDR1 LNHDA, CDR2 SQIVND (reference sequence). The CDR3 totals 18 residues. J was trimmed by 0 bases and V by 6 bases; bases with no gene match: 12.

The gene calls are TRBV6-1 and TRBJ2-7; maybe TRBD2 (5 bases). In germline, CDR1 is MNHNS, CDR2 SASEGT. Trimming took off 7 bases at V and 0 bases at J, with 13 bases between the two ends. The CDR3 is 14 amino acids. Written as DNA, the CDR3 is TGTGCCAGCACCTTGGACTTTAGCTCCTACGAGCAGTACTTC. This codes for CASTLDFSSYEQYF.

CDR3 sequence (DNA): TGCGCCAGCAGCCCTGGACTAAGAGCTGATACGCAGTATTTT. It specifies CASSPGLRADTQYF. This chain links TRBV4-1 with TRBJ2-3, with D tentatively TRBD2 (6 bases). With 4 bases removed from V and 6 bases from J, the gap between germline ends came to 14 bases. The CDR3 consists of 14 residues. Germline assignment: CDR1 MGHRA and CDR2 YSYEKL.

The chain employs TRBV7-9 and TRBJ2-7; D is unclear. Germline CDR1 reads SEHNR; CDR2 reads FQNEAQ (reference sequence). The germline V and J ends were trimmed by 5 bases and 3 bases, with 5 bases remaining between them. The CDR3 runs to 11 residues. In DNA, the CDR3 is TGTGCCAGCAGCCTTAACTACGAGCAGTACTTC. Translated: CASSLNYEQYF.

This chain links TRBV7-2 with TRBJ2-3; 7 bases are a match to TRBD2. The germline V gene has CDR1 SGHTA and CDR2 FQGNSA. CDR3 length: 15 residues. V shed 3 bases, J shed 3 bases, and the junction held 6 bases outside the gene matches. CDR3 sequence: CASSLGRGRTDTQYF. CDR3 DNA: TGTGCCAGCAGCTTGGGGCGGGGGAGAACAGATACGCAGTATTTT. Looking up the rest from reference TRBV7-2 and TRBJ2-3 gives the full variable domain: GAGVSQSPSNKVTEKGKDVELRCDPISGHTALYWYRQSLGQGLEFLIYFQGNSAPDKSGLPSDRFSAERTGGSVSTLTIQRTQQEDSAVYLCASSLGRGRTDTQYFGPGTRLTVL.

The chain recombines TRBV5-5 with TRBJ2-7, with D unresolved. CDR3 length: 15 residues. Germline CDR1 and CDR2: SGHKS and YYEKEE (reference sequence). V lost 0 bases and J 7 bases, leaving 17 bases between the germline ends. CDR3 sequence reads: CASSLVLAGSREQYF. The CDR3 bases are TGTGCCAGCAGCTTGGTATTGGCCGGGTCACGAGAGCAGTACTTC.

The chain carries TRBV18 and TRBJ1-5, with D possibly TRBD1 on 6 matching bases. Per the germline V gene, CDR1 is KGHSH and CDR2 is LQKENI. The V gene lost 2 bases and the J gene lost 0 bases, with 8 bases spanning the gap. The CDR3 is 15 residues long. The CDR3 nucleotides read TGTGCCAGCTCACCAGACAGGAGTAGCAATCAGCCCCAGCATTTT. Its protein product is CASSPDRSSNQPQHF.

This sequence joins TRBV4-1 and TRBJ1-2; D unresolved. Germline CDR1 and CDR2: MGHRA and YSYEKL. The V and J ends lost 0 bases and 3 bases respectively, with 5 bases between them. The CDR3 runs to 13 residues. CDR3: CASSQDLDYGYTF. CDR3 coding DNA: TGCGCCAGCAGCCAAGATTTGGACTATGGCTACACCTTC.

The V call is TRBV7-8, the J call TRBJ1-2; D remains ambiguous. The length of the CDR3 is 14 residues. Trimming left V 5 bases short and J 4 bases short, with 14 bases between. Germline V gene data show CDR1 as SGHVS and CDR2 as FQNEAQ. This CDR3 reads CASSPGVGVYGYTF. The CDR3 bases are TGTGCCAGCAGCCCGGGAGTGGGAGTCTATGGCTACACCTTC.

The genes are TRBV11-3 and TRBJ2-1; TRBD2 aligns across 8 bases. This CDR3 contains 15 residues. V was clipped by 5 bases and J by 5 bases; unmatched bases: 8. Germline assignment: CDR1 SGHNT and CDR2 YENEEA. CDR3 loop: CASSHGLATNNEQFF. The CDR3 coding sequence is TGTGCCAGCAGCCACGGACTAGCTACTAACAATGAGCAGTTCTTC.

The chain recombines TRBV7-9 with TRBJ2-2, with 11 bases fitting TRBD2. CDR3 size: 16 residues. Germline V gene sequence: CDR1 SEHNR, CDR2 FQNEAQ (reference sequence). V dropped 5 bases and J dropped 5; count of bases not matched to a gene: 7. The DNA for the CDR3 is TGTGCCAGCAGCCTCGTAGCGGGAGGGCCAACCGGGGAGCTGTTTTTT. It yields the protein CASSLVAGGPTGELFF. The full variable domain, completed using reference TRBV7-9 and TRBJ2-2, is DTGVSQNPRHKITKRGQNVTFRCDPISEHNRLYWYRQTLGQGPEFLTYFQNEAQLEKSRLLSDRFSAERPKGSFSTLEIQRTEQGDSAMYLCASSLVAGGPTGELFFGEGSRLTVL.

A few counts support this clone. The chain joins TRBV29-1 to TRBJ2-7; D is undetermined. Trimming took 4 bases from V and 4 from J, leaving 8 bases between them. Germline lookup yields CDR1 SQVTM and CDR2 ANQGSEA. The CDR3 contains 11 residues. CDR3: CSVVRSYEQYF. CDR3 in DNA: TGCAGCGTTGTGAGGAGTTACGAGCAGTACTTC.

The chain is built from TRBV5-5 and TRBJ2-1; D possibly corresponds to TRBD1 (6 bases). V was shortened by 4 bases and J by 2 bases, with 13 bases between the two germline ends. Germline V gene lookup returns CDR1 SGHKS and CDR2 YYEKEE (reference sequence). CDR3 length: 15 residues. The CDR3 region has the DNA TGTGCCAGCAGCCCCACCGGGACAACCTACAATGAGCAGTTCTTC. It yields the protein CASSPTGTTYNEQFF.

The chain has TRBV13 and TRBJ2-3, with 9 positions matching TRBD2. Per germline, CDR1 PRHDT and CDR2 FYEKMQ (reference sequence). The V segment lost 2 bases and the J segment 0 bases; nucleotides outside the gene matches: 6. This CDR3 has 17 amino acids. CDR3 protein: CASSLTPTSGSTDTQYF. The DNA of the CDR3 is TGTGCCAGCAGCTTAACCCCTACTAGCGGGAGCACAGATACGCAGTATTTT.

The chain employs TRBV6-5 and TRBJ2-3, with no clear D. Deletions cut 4 bases from V and 2 bases from J, with 13 bases between. CDR1 is MNHEY, CDR2 SVGAGI, per germline. The CDR3 is 15 amino acids. The CDR3 loop is CASSSTVYATDTQYF. For the CDR3, the DNA is TGTGCCAGCAGTTCCACGGTGTACGCCACAGATACGCAGTATTTT.

The rearrangement links TRBV7-9 to TRBJ2-5; 9 bases align to TRBD2. The J call is uncertain, as TRBJ2-7 better fits the DNA end. The CDR3 loop spans 15 amino acids. The germline V gene has CDR1 SEHNR and CDR2 FQNEAQ (reference sequence). The CDR3 region is CASSPEGLAGFEQYF. DNA of the CDR3: TGTGCCAGCAGCCCTGAAGGGCTAGCGGGATTCGAGCAGTACTTC.

V gene TRBV5-5 combines with J gene TRBJ1-1, with D unresolved. Between the trimmed V and J ends, which lost 0 bases and 10 bases, there was a span of 10 bases. The CDR3 contains 12 residues. Germline V CDR1 and CDR2: SGHKS, YYEKEE (reference sequence). CDR3: CASSLDGRGAFF. The CDR3 DNA reads as TGTGCCAGCAGCTTGGATGGTCGAGGAGCTTTCTTT.